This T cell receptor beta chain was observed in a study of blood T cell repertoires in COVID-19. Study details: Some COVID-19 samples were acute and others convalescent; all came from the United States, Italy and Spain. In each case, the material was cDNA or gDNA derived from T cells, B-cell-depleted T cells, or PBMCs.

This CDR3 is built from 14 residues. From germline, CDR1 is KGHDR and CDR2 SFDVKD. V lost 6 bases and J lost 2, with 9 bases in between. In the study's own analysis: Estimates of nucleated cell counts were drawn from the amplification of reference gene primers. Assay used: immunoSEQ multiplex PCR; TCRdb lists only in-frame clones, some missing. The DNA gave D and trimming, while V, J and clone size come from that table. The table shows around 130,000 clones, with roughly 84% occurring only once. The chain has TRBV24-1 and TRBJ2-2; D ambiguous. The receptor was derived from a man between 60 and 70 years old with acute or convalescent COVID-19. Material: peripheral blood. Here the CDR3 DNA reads TGTGCCACCAGTCCTGCAGTCAACACCGGGGAGCTGTTTTTT. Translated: CATSPAVNTGELFF.